The clone carrying this T cell receptor beta chain is judged medium-sized. Its antigen is not known. One entry per CDR3 protein, called by TCRdb with MiXCR from the RT-PCR reads. The sample holds about 240,000 distinct CDR3 sequences, 12% seen once. This record belongs to a study of response to subunit inactivated influenza vaccine. Whole-study findings and limits: Researchers suggested that each seasonal influenza vaccination recruits few new T cells.

Trimming took off 1 base at V and 6 bases at J, with 16 bases between the two ends. The CDR3 is made up of 15 amino acids. Germline CDR1 reads MNHNS; CDR2 reads SASEGT. J is TRBJ2-7 and V is TRBV6-1, with D tentatively TRBD1 or TRBD2 (5 bases each). Sequences were derived from non-naive T cells sorted from PBMCs, sampled 14 to 15 days before vaccination. The receptor was isolated from a man aged 45-65 years who received an inactivated influenza vaccine. This chain's CDR3 is CASSEDDGGASEQYF. The CDR3 bases are TGTGCCAGCAGTGAAGACGATGGGGGAGCGTCCGAGCAGTACTTC.